The 6 T cell receptor beta chains below all came from one sample that was sequenced in a study of T cells expressing NK-cell markers. TCRdb reprocessed the 5' RACE reads; each CDR3 protein has one entry and no DNA is given. Recorded for this sample: roughly 280,000 distinct CDR3 sequences. The sample comprised blood T cells: a sorted CD56 or NKG2C T cell subset, CD4+ or CD8+ T cells, or bulk PBMC T cells (not recorded which). The receptors stem from a young man in good health.

The CDR3 protein is CSAGLGGTDTQYF. The rearrangement uses TRBV20-1 and TRBJ2-3; TCRdb selects TRBD2, and the lack of DNA leaves this call unchecked. The CDR3 runs to 13 residues. The V gene's germline CDR1 is DFQATT and CDR2 SNEGSKA (reference sequence).

The V and J genes are TRBV30 and TRBJ1-4; TCRdb's D call, TRBD1, is unchecked because there is no DNA. In germline, CDR1 is GTSNPN, CDR2 SVGIG (reference sequence). The CDR3 loop spans 13 amino acids. This CDR3 is CAWTRDRGEKLFF.

The chain links TRBV12-3 or TRBV12-4 to TRBJ2-2; the D call from TCRdb, TRBD1, cannot be confirmed without DNA. The CDR3 loop spans 14 amino acids. The CDR3 reads CASSQDRGIGELFF.

The chain links TRBV10-3 to TRBJ2-1. Germline-derived CDR1 and CDR2 are ENHRY and SYGVKD. The CDR3 covers 16 residues. The CDR3 sequence is CAISEASKGTYNEQFF.

The chain carries TRBV7-9 and TRBJ2-5. The germline gives CDR1 SEHNR, CDR2 FQNEAQ (reference sequence). CDR3 length: 13 amino acids. CDR3 sequence: CASSLLVEETQYF.

This sequence joins TRBV4-1 and TRBJ2-3. This CDR3 contains 17 residues. Germline-derived CDR1 and CDR2 are MGHRA and YSYEKL. This chain's CDR3 is CASSQELGRLSTDTQYF.